Sequencing of this T cell receptor (beta chain) was carried out in a study of T cells after yellow fever vaccination. A single record per CDR3 protein comes from TCRdb applying MiXCR to the 5' RACE reads. The sample records 200,000 to 300,000 distinct CDR3 sequences, about 7% being singletons. Ten or more counts support this clonotype. CDR1 and CDR2 (germline): DFQATT, SNEGSKA (reference sequence). The CDR3 totals 14 residues. The V and J ends lost 5 bases and 7 bases, in that order; junction bases with no gene match: 7. The V call is TRBV20-1, the J call TRBJ2-2; TRBD2 aligns across 10 bases. This sample comprised CD4+ T cells sorted from PBMCs, obtained 15 days after the yellow fever booster vaccination. The TCR comes from a man between 25 and 39 years old who received the YFV17D yellow fever vaccine. The CDR3 region has the DNA TGCAGTGCTGTGCCTAGCGGGAGTATCGGGGAGCTGTTTTTT. The encoded protein is CSAVPSGSIGELFF.